This TCR beta chain is drawn from a study of blood T cells in healthy people across ages. This CDR3 has 14 amino acids. J lost 3 bases, V lost 7 bases, and 6 bases had no gene match. CDR1 is SQVTM and CDR2 is ANQGSEA in the germline V gene. Alongside a J-beta primer mix, a sample-barcoded 5' primer served in a second PCR lasting about 6 to 11 cycles. TCRdb re-derived calls from the 5' RACE reads in MiXCR, one entry per CDR3 protein. The top ten hold roughly 34% of the sample, which has roughly 700,000 distinct CDR3 sequences, around half seen once. This clonotype has a handful of counts. The rearrangement links TRBV29-1 to TRBJ1-5; 10 positions agree with TRBD1. The source of this sequence is an older woman in good health. The material sequenced was blood. The CDR3 coding sequence is TGCAGCGCCGTGGGGACAGGGGACAATCAGCCCCAGCATTTT. Protein sequence: CSAVGTGDNQPQHF.